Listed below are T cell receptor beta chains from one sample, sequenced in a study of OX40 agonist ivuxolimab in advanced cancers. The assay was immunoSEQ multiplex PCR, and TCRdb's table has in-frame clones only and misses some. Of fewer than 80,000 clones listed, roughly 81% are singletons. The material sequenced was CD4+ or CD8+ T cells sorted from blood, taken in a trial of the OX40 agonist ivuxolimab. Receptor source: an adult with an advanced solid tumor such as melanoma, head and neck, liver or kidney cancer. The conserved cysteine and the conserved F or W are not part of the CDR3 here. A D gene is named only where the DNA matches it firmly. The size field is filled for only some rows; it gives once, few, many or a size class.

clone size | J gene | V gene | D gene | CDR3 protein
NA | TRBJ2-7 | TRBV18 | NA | ASSPRDEDGEQY
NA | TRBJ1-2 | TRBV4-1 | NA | ASSQVPLREAGYT
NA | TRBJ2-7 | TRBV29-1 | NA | SATRISYEQY
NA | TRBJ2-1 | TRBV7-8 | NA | ASSLPGVGGYNEQF
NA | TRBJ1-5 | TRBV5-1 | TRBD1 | ASSLGGGSNQPQH
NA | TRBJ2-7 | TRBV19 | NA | ASSISGPSYEQY
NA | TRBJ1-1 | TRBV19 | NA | ASTIGGRGPWAEAF
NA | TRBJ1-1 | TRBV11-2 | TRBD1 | ASSEQGSTEAF
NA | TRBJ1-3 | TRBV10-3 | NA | AISPSGNTIY
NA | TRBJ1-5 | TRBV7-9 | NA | ASSLVRDQPQH
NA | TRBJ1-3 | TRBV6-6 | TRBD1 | ASSYTPGTAGNTIY
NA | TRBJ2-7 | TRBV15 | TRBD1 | ATSRVYPGQGIHEQY
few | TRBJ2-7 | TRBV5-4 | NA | ASSRGIRDYEQY
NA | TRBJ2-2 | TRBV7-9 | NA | ASSLGSFGELF
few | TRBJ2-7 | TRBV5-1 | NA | ASSLAWYEQY
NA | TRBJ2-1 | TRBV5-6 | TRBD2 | ASSLREPRGGEQF
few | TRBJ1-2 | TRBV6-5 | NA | ASSYSTGGSNYGYT
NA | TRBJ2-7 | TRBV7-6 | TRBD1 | ASRRTGDYEQY
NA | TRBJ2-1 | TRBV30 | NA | AWSAAAGNEQF
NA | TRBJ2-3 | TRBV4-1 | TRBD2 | ASSQVTGGAGGRDTQY
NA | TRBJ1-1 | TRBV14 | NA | ASSQGPGRYEAF
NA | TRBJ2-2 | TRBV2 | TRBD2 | ASRSGTNTGELF
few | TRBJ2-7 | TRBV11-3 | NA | ASSLLQTYEQY
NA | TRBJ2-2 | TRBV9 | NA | ASSVKQGNTGELF
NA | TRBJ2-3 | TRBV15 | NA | ATSRDPSERTTDTQY
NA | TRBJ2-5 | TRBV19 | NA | ASSGTWGAGETQY
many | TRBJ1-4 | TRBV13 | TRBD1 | ASSQGQGNEKLF
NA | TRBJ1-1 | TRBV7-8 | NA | ASSLATGSAEAF
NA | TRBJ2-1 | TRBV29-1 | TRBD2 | SAGEGEQF
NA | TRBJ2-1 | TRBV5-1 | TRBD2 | ASSLSLWEREGSTEQF
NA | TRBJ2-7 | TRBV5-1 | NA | ASSFNRVDEQY
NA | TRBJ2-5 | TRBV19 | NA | ASSTWEVARSQETQY
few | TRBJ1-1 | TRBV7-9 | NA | ASSLGPGRDTEAF
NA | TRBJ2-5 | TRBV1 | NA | TSSQSCRGETQY
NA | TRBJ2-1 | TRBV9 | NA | ASSVVVQGNEQF
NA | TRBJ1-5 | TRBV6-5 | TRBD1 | ASSRNGQGYQPQH
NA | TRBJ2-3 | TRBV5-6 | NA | ASSALRGSGGDTQY
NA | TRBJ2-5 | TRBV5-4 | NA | ASSLYLGETGETQY
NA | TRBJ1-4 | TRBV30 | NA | AWGTSATNEKLF
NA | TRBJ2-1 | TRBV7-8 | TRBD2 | ASSFPLAGRSYNEQF
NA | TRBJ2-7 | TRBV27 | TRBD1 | ASSLSWTGAREQY
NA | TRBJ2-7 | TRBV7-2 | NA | ASSLVSGPAYEQY
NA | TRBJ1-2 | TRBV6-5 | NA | ASSHNEGGGYT
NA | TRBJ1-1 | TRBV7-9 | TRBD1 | ASSKIDRVGAEAF
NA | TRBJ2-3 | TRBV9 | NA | ASSGNTDTQY
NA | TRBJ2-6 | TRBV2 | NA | ASSWTSYRYKRANVLT
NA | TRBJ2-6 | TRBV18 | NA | ASSPDRYFSGANVLT